This is a list of T cell receptor beta chains from one sample in a study of T cell repertoires in cytomegalovirus infection. TCRdb re-called the reads through MiXCR, storing one row per CDR3 protein. This repertoire shows around 350,000 distinct CDR3 sequences, 15% to 20% found once; its top ten account for about 10%. The sequencing sample was made of PBMCs. Every receptor here comes from a human donor in good health (CMV status not recorded). Some clones in this sample may be carry-over from other donors' samples. Both conserved end residues are trimmed from each CDR3. Some rows have no size entry. The others give once, few or many, or a class for an expanded clone.

v_call,j_call,clone_size,cdr3_aa
TRBV10-3,TRBJ2-4,few,AISTSGNIQY
TRBV2,TRBJ2-5,few,ASSVAQETQY
TRBV7-2,TRBJ2-5,many,ASSLRRQETQY
TRBV24-1,TRBJ2-3,few,ATSDGADTQY
TRBV20-1,TRBJ2-1,few,SARDRAGWDSPRQF
TRBV7-2,TRBJ2-5,many,ASSQTAETQY
TRBV2,TRBJ1-5,NA,ASSRDGDGQPQH
TRBV7-2,TRBJ1-5,NA,ASSPPGTSNQPQH
TRBV7-2,TRBJ2-5,many,ASSLEGPGLGATQY
TRBV20-1,TRBJ2-1,few,SAVGTSGGRGEQF
TRBV29-1,TRBJ2-3,NA,SVEGASTNTDTQY
TRBV19,TRBJ2-3,few,ASSWGSSGPDTQY
TRBV7-2,TRBJ1-2,NA,ASSLASSAGGYT
TRBV7-6,TRBJ1-4,many,ASSWDRGRTNEKLF
TRBV20-1,TRBJ1-2,NA,SANDGPGYT
TRBV18,TRBJ2-7,few,ASSPRFGGQGANEQY
TRBV2,TRBJ1-4,NA,ASSALDRGEKLF
TRBV28,TRBJ1-4,few,ASSLRGADEKLF
TRBV29-1,TRBJ2-1,NA,SARAQDLRNEQF
TRBV10-3,TRBJ2-1,NA,AISERGDNEQF
TRBV24-1,TRBJ2-7,NA,ATSGLTGEAYEQY
TRBV20-1,TRBJ1-1,NA,SARDTVLGGDTEAF
TRBV7-2,TRBJ1-1,many,ASSLAFGGVNTEAF
TRBV2,TRBJ1-5,few,ASSEDRTGLQPQH
TRBV7-2,TRBJ2-3,NA,ASSLNILQATQY
TRBV15,TRBJ1-5,few,ATSREPNQPQH
TRBV7-2,TRBJ1-1,many,ASGNHQNTEAF
TRBV7-6,TRBJ1-6,few,ASSLRTGSYNSPLH
TRBV30,TRBJ1-6,NA,AWSEMDSSPLH
TRBV7-2,TRBJ1-2,NA,ASSLAGTAVGYGYT
TRBV2,TRBJ1-5,many,ASHRRSNQPQH
TRBV9,TRBJ2-5,NA,ASSIGQMETQY
TRBV11-2,TRBJ2-7,NA,ASSFGTALSYEQY
TRBV7-2,TRBJ1-4,many,ASSFLSEKLF
TRBV2,TRBJ1-1,few,ASQRSNTEAF
TRBV29-1,TRBJ1-2,few,SVSGGRGYT
TRBV6-6,TRBJ1-5,once,ASSYRSVSQPQH
TRBV7-8,TRBJ1-2,NA,ASSLGVTRGYT
TRBV12-3/TRBV12-4,TRBJ2-7,NA,ASSLGRENEQY
TRBV11-2,TRBJ2-7,many,ASSPGLAGSYEQY
TRBV7-2,TRBJ2-1,many,ASSLVPSGTSNNEQF
TRBV5-1,TRBJ2-5,NA,ASSLAVSGSGETQY
TRBV4-2,TRBJ1-1,NA,ASSQDRRRGPLNTEAF
TRBV19,TRBJ2-1,many,ASSIVLAGKKYNEQF
TRBV5-1,TRBJ2-3,few,ASSLNRENTDTQY
TRBV7-2,TRBJ2-3,many,ASSLGPIAGGTDTQY
TRBV4-1,TRBJ2-3,few,ASSQDPAGTDTQY
TRBV5-1,TRBJ2-5,NA,ASSLAETKEGQTQY
TRBV20-1,TRBJ2-5,few,SARNRLAGAQVQY
TRBV29-1,TRBJ2-1,few,SVVNYNEQF
TRBV19,TRBJ2-7,NA,ASSIQGPHYEQY
TRBV14,TRBJ2-7,NA,ASSRKLAGESYEQY
TRBV12-3/TRBV12-4,TRBJ1-5,many,ASSLKGGQPQH
TRBV10-3,TRBJ2-3,NA,AISTGTGGRDTQY